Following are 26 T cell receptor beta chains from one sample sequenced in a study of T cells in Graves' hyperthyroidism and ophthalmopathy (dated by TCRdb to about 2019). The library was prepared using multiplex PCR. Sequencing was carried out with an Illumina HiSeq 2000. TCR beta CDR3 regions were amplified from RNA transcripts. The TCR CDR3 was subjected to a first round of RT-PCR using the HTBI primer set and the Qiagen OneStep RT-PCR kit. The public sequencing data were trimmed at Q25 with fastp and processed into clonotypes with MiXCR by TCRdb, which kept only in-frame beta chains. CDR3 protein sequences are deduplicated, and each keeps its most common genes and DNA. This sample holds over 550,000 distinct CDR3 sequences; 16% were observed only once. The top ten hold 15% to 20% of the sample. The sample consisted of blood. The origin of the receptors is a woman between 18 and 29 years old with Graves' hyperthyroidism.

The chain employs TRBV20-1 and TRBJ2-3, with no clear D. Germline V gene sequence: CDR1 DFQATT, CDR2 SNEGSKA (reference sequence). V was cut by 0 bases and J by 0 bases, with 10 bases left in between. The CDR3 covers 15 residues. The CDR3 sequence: CSARDARASTDTQYF. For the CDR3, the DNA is TGCAGTGCTAGAGATGCTCGAGCTAGCACAGATACGCAGTATTTT.

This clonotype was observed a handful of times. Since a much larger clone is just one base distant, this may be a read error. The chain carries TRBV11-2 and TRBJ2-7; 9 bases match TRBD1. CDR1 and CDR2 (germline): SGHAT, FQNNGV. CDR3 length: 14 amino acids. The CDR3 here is CASARGQGSYGQYF. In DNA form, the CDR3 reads TGTGCCAGCGCTCGGGGACAGGGTTCCTACGGGCAGTACTTC.

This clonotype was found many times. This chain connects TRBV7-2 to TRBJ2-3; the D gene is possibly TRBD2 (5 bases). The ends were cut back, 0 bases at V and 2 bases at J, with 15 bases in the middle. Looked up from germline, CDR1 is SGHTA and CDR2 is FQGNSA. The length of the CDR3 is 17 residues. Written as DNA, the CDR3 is TGTGCCAGCAGCTTAGCGTTGGCGGGCCCGCCCACAGATACGCAGTATTTT. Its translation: CASSLALAGPPTDTQYF. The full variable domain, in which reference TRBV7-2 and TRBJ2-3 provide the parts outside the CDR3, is GAGVSQSPSNKVTEKGKDVELRCDPISGHTALYWYRQSLGQGLEFLIYFQGNSAPDKSGLPSDRFSAERTGGSVSTLTIQRTQQEDSAVYLCASSLALAGPPTDTQYFGPGTRLTVL.

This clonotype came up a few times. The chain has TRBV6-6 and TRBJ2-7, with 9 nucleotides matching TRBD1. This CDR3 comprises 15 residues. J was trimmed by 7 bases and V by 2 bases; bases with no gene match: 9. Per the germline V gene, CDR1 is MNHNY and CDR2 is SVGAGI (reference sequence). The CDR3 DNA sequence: TGTGCCAGCAGTTACAATTGGGGACAGGGTCAGGAGCAGTACTTC. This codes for CASSYNWGQGQEQYF.

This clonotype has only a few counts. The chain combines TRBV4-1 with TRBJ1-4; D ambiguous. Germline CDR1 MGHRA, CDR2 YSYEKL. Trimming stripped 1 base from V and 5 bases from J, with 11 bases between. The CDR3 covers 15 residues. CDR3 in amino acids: CASSQVPGRNEKLFF. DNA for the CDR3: TGCGCCAGCAGCCAAGTTCCAGGAAGAAATGAAAAACTGTTTTTT.

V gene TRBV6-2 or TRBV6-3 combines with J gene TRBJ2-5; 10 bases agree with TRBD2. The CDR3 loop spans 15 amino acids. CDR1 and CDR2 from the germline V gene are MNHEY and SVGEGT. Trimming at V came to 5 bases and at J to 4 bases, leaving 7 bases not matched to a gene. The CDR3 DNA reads TGTGCCAGCAGTCGAATCTCTAGCGGGGGAGAGACCCAGTACTTC. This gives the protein CASSRISSGGETQYF.

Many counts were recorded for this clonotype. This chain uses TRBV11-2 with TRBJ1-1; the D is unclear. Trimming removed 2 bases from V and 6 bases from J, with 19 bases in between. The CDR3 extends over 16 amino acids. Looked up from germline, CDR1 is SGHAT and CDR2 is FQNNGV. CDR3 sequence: CASSLSGLALSAEAFF. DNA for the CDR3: TGTGCCAGCAGCTTAAGTGGTTTGGCCCTTTCAGCTGAAGCTTTCTTT.

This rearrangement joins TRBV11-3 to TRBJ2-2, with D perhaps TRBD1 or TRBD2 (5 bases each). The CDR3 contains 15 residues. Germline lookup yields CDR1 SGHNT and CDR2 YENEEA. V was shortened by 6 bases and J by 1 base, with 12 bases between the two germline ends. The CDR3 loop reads CASSSGTENTGELFF. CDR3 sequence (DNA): TGTGCCAGCAGTTCCGGGACCGAGAACACCGGGGAGCTGTTTTTT.

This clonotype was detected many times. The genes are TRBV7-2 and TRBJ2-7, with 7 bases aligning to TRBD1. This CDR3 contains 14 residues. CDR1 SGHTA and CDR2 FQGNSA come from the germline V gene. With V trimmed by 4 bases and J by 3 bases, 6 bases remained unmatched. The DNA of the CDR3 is TGTGCCAGCAGCTCCCCGGACAGGCTCTACGAGCAGTACTTC. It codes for CASSSPDRLYEQYF.

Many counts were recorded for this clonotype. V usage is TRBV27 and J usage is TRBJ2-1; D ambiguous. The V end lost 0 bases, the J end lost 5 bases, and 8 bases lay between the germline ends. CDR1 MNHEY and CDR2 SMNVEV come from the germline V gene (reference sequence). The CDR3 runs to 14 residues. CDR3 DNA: TGTGCCAGCAGTTTATCACTGGACCACAATGAGCAGTTCTTC. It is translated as CASSLSLDHNEQFF.

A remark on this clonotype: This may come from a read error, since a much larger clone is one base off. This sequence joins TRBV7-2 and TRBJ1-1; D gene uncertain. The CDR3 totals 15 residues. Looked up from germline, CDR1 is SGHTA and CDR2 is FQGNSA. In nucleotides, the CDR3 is TGTGCCAGCAGCTTAGTTGTGGAATGGAACACTGAAGCTTCCTTT. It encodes CASSLVVEWNTEASF.

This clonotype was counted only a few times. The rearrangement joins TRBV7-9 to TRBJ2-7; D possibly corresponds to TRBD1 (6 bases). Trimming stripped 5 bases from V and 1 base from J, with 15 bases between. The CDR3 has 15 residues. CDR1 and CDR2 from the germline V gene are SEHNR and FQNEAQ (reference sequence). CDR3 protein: CASSQPIGGSYEQYF. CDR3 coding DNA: TGTGCCAGCAGCCAGCCCATAGGGGGTTCCTACGAGCAGTACTTC.

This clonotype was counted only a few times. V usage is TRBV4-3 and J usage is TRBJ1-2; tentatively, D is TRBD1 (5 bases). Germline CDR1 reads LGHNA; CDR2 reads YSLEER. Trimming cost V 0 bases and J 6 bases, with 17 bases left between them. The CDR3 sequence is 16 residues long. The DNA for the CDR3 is TGCGCCAGCAGCCAAGATCCCACCGTGACAGTTAATGGCTACACCTTC. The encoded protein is CASSQDPTVTVNGYTF.

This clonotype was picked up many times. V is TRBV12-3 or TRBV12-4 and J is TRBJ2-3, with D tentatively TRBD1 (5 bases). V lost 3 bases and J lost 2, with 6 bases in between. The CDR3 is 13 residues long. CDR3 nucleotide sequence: TGTGCCAGCAGTTTTGGGGCCACAGATACGCAGTATTTT. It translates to CASSFGATDTQYF.

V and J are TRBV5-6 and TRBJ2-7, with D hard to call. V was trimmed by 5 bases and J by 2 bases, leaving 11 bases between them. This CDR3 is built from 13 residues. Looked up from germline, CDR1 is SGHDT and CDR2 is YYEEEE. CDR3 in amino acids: CASRPLGTYEQYF. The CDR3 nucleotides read TGTGCCAGCAGGCCCCTAGGGACCTACGAGCAGTACTTC.

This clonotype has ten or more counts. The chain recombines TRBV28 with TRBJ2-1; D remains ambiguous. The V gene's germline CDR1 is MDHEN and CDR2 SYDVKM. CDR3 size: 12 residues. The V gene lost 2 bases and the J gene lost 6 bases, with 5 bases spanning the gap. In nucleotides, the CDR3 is TGTGCCAGCAGTTTACTCCTCAATGAGCAGTTCTTC. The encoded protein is CASSLLLNEQFF.

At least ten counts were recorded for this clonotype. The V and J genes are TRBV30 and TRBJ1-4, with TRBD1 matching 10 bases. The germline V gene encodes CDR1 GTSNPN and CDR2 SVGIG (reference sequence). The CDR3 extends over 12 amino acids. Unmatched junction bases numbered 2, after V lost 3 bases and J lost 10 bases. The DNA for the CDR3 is TGTGCCTGGAGGAGACAGGGGGCAAAACTGTTTTTT. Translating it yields CAWRRQGAKLFF.

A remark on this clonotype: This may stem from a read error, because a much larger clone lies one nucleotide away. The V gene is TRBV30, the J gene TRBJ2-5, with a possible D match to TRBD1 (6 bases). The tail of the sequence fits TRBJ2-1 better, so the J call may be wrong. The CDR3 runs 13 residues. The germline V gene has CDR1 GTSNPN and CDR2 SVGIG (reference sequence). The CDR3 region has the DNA TGTGCCTGGAGTGTAAGAAGGGACAATGACCAGTTCTTC. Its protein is CAWSVRRDNDQFF.

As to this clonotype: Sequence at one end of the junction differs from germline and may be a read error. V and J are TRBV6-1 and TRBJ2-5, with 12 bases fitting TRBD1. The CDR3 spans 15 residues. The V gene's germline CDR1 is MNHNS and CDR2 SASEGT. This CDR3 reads CGSSPGTGGVETQYF. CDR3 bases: TGTGGCAGCAGCCCCGGGACAGGGGGCGTTGAGACCCAGTACTTC.

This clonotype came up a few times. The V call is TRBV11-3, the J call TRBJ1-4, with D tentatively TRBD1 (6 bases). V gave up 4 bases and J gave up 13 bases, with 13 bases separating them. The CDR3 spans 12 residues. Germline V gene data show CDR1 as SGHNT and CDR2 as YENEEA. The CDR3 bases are TGTGCCAGCAGCTCCCTCGGGGGCATACTGTTTTTT. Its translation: CASSSLGGILFF.

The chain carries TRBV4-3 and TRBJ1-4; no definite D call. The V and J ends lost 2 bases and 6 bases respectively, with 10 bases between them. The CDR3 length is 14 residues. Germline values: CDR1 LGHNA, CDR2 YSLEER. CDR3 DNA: TGCGCCAGCAGCCAAAGATTACGTGATGAAAAACTGTTTTTT. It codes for CASSQRLRDEKLFF.

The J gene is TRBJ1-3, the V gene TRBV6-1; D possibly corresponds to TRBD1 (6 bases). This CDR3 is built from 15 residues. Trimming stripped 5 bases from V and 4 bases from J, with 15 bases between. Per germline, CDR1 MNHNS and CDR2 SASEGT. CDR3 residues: CASSRGEKGGNTIYF. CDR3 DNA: TGTGCCAGCAGTAGGGGGGAAAAGGGAGGAAACACCATATATTTT.

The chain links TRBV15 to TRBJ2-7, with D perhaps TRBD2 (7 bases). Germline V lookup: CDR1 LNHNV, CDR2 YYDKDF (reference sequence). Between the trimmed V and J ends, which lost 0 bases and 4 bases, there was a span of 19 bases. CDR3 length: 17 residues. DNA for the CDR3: TGTGCCACCAGCAGAGATGTGGGGGCGGGAGTAAGGTACGAGCAGTACTTC. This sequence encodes CATSRDVGAGVRYEQYF.

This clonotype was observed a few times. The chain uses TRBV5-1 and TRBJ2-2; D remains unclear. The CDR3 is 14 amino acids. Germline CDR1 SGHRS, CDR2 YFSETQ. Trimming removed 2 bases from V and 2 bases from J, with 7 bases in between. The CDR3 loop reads CASSFTDNTGELFF. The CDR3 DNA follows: TGCGCCAGCAGCTTCACAGACAACACCGGGGAGCTGTTTTTT.

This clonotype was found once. The CDR3 here is CAWSVAGNLGYTF. For the CDR3, the DNA is TGTGCCTGGAGTGTGGCAGGGAATCTTGGCTACACCTTC. V is TRBV30 and J is TRBJ1-2; D perhaps matches TRBD1 (5 bases). V was cut by 0 bases and J by 7 bases, with 12 bases left in between. Germline-derived CDR1 and CDR2 are GTSNPN and SVGIG (reference sequence). The CDR3 loop spans 13 amino acids.

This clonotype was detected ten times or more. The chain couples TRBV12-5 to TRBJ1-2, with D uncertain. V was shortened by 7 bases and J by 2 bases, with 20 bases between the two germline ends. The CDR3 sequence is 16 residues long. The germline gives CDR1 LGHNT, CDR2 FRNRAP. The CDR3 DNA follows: TGTGCTAGTGCCCCTTTTCGAATGGGTGGGAACTATGGCTACACCTTC. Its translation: CASAPFRMGGNYGYTF.